The next 30 T cell receptor beta chains were all read from a single sample in a study of blood T cell repertoires in COVID-19. Data came from immunoSEQ multiplex PCR; TCRdb stores just in-frame clones and leaves some out. The sample lists roughly 260,000 clones, roughly 89% seen once, with about 2.5% in the top ten. Sequenced: PBMCs or T cells enriched from blood (not recorded which). These TCRs come from a woman aged 30 to 39 with acute COVID-19.

The rearrangement uses TRBV28 and TRBJ1-6; no clear D. From germline, CDR1 is MDHEN and CDR2 SYDVKM. V dropped 3 bases and J dropped 10 bases, with 13 bases sitting between them. The CDR3 is made up of 14 amino acids. CDR3 DNA sequence: TGTGCCAGCAGTTTTCAGAGGAGTATGTCACCCCTCCACTTT. This gives the protein CASSFQRSMSPLHF.

The chain recombines TRBV7-6 with TRBJ2-3; 11 positions agree with TRBD1. The germline V gene encodes CDR1 SGHVS and CDR2 FNYEAQ. The CDR3 is 14 residues long. The V segment lost 5 bases and the J segment 4 bases; nucleotides outside the gene matches: 2. DNA of the CDR3: TGTGCCAGCAGCCGGGACAGGGGGTCAGATACGCAGTATTTT. Residues: CASSRDRGSDTQYF.

As regards this clone: At the DNA level, this CDR3 is encoded by other sequences in the same sample as well. The V and J genes are TRBV12-3 or TRBV12-4 and TRBJ1-5; no definite D call. This CDR3 is 12 amino acids long. V shed 7 bases and J shed 4 bases, with 8 bases lying between them. CDR3: CASTLLNQPQHF. Written as DNA, the CDR3 is TGTGCCAGCACTCTTTTAAATCAGCCCCAGCATTTT.

This rearrangement joins TRBV7-2 to TRBJ1-3; 7 bases match TRBD1. Germline assignment: CDR1 SGHTA and CDR2 FQGNSA. The V segment lost 8 bases and the J segment 2 bases; nucleotides outside the gene matches: 6. CDR3 length equals 14 residues. The CDR3 region has the DNA TGTGCCAGCCGTGACAGGGCTGCTGGAAACACCATATATTTT. Its translation: CASRDRAAGNTIYF.

The J gene is TRBJ2-7, the V gene TRBV4-3; 10 bases agree with TRBD1. The trim removed 2 bases at V and 6 bases at J, leaving 1 base unmatched. In germline, CDR1 is LGHNA, CDR2 YSLEER. The CDR3 loop spans 13 amino acids. The CDR3 DNA reads TGCGCCAGCAGCCAAAGGACAGGGGGCGAGCAGTACTTC. It codes for CASSQRTGGEQYF.

The rearrangement links TRBV4-3 to TRBJ1-6; TRBD1 matches at 7 bases. The length of the CDR3 is 14 residues. The trim removed 4 bases at V and 8 bases at J, leaving 5 bases unmatched. Germline V gene sequence: CDR1 LGHNA, CDR2 YSLEER. The CDR3: CASSRGTEDSPLHF. The CDR3 coding sequence is TGCGCCAGCAGCCGCGGGACAGAAGATTCACCCCTCCACTTT.

V is TRBV6-5 and J is TRBJ2-1; 7 bases agree with TRBD1. This CDR3 comprises 13 residues. V gave up 6 bases and J gave up 6 bases; unmatched junction bases: 5. Germline CDR1 MNHEY, CDR2 SVGAGI. The CDR3 loop is CASSGTAFNEQFF. Here the CDR3 DNA reads TGTGCCAGCAGCGGGACAGCTTTCAATGAGCAGTTCTTC.

This clone was detected only once. This chain uses TRBV5-6 with TRBJ1-1; D is perhaps TRBD1 (6 bases). From germline, CDR1 is SGHDT and CDR2 YYEEEE. This CDR3 spans 15 amino acids. V lost 0 bases and J lost 0, with 9 bases in between. The CDR3 spells CASSLGGLMNTEAFF. CDR3 DNA sequence: TGTGCCAGCAGCTTGGGGGGGCTGATGAACACTGAAGCTTTCTTT. Complete variable domain (other parts from reference TRBV5-6 and TRBJ1-1): DAGVTQSPTHLIKTRGQQVTLRCSPKSGHDTVSWYQQALGQGPQFIFQYYEEEERQRGNFPDRFSGHQFPNYSSELNVNALLLGDSALYLCASSLGGLMNTEAFFGQGTRLTVV.

The table lists this clone with a few counts. V usage is TRBV12-3 or TRBV12-4 and J usage is TRBJ1-1; no clear D gene. V was shortened by 7 bases and J by 11 bases, with 11 bases between the two germline ends. This CDR3 region has 10 residues. CDR3 sequence: CASTLAGAFF. The CDR3 bases are TGTGCCAGCACCCTGGCGGGGGCTTTCTTT.

J is TRBJ1-1 and V is TRBV11-1, with TRBD1 as a possible D gene (5 bases). V dropped 3 bases and J dropped 3 bases, with 8 bases sitting between them. The CDR3 length is 13 residues. Germline V CDR1 and CDR2: SGHAT, FQDESV (reference sequence). CDR3 amino acids: CASSFGGDTEAFF. DNA of the CDR3: TGTGCCAGCAGCTTTGGGGGGGACACTGAAGCTTTCTTT.

This chain's CDR3 is CASSLQGNYGYTF. DNA of the CDR3: TGTGCCAGCAGTTTACAGGGGAACTATGGCTACACCTTC. This chain uses TRBV6-5 with TRBJ1-2, with 7 bases that match TRBD1. J gave up 2 bases and V 4 bases, and 1 base lay outside the gene matches. CDR1 is MNHEY, CDR2 SVGAGI, per germline. CDR3 length equals 13 residues.

The V call is TRBV4-2, the J call TRBJ2-7; a possible D gene is TRBD1 (5 bases). Between the trimmed V and J ends, which lost 1 base and 3 bases, there was a span of 10 bases. CDR1 is LGHNA, CDR2 YNFKEQ, per germline. The CDR3 extends over 14 amino acids. The CDR3 nucleotides are TGTGCCAGCAGCCAAGGATCAGGGCACTACGAGCAGTACTTC. Residues: CASSQGSGHYEQYF.

This rearrangement joins TRBV7-2 to TRBJ2-1; tentative D call: TRBD2 (6 bases). From germline, CDR1 is SGHTA and CDR2 FQGNSA. This CDR3 region has 12 residues. Trimming pared 1 base from V and 8 bases from J, leaving 6 bases between. The chain's CDR3 is CASSLGGDEQFF. Written as DNA, the CDR3 is TGTGCCAGCAGCTTAGGGGGGGATGAGCAGTTCTTC.

Written as DNA, the CDR3 is TGTGCCAGCAGTTTGCAGAACTCTGGGGCCAACGTCCTGACTTTC. Translated: CASSLQNSGANVLTF. The V and J genes are TRBV27 and TRBJ2-6; D unclear. V lost 3 bases and J lost 0, with 6 bases in between. There are 15 residues in the CDR3. Looked up from germline, CDR1 is MNHEY and CDR2 is SMNVEV (reference sequence). The whole variable domain, filled in from reference TRBV27 and TRBJ2-6, reads EAQVTQNPRYLITVTGKKLTVTCSQNMNHEYMSWYRQDPGLGLRQIYYSMNVEVTDKGDVPEGYKVSRKEKRNFPLILESPSPNQTSLYFCASSLQNSGANVLTFGAGSRLTVL.

The chain combines TRBV2 with TRBJ1-3; D is unresolved. Per germline, CDR1 SNHLY and CDR2 FYNNEI. Trimming removed 6 bases from V and 8 bases from J, with 14 bases in between. This CDR3 contains 13 residues. CDR3 residues: CASSGAHLDTIYF. CDR3 bases: TGTGCCAGCAGCGGTGCTCATCTGGACACCATATATTTT.

As concerns this clone: One junction end disagrees with the germline gene, perhaps due to a read error. V and J are TRBV2 and TRBJ2-7; tentatively, D is TRBD1 (6 bases). CDR1 and CDR2 (germline): SNHLY, FYNNEI. CDR3 length: 15 amino acids. The CDR3 here is CASTETGISSYEQYF. The CDR3 bases are TGTGCCAGCACTGAAACAGGGATCAGCTCCTACGAGCAGTACTTC.

The chain is built from TRBV27 and TRBJ1-5; no clear D. The length of the CDR3 is 14 residues. Looked up from germline, CDR1 is MNHEY and CDR2 is SMNVEV (reference sequence). Trimming shortened V by 5 bases and J by 9 bases, and 17 bases separated the two germline ends. CDR3 bases: TGTGCCAGCAGTGAAAACGGGTTCTCACCGCCCCAGCATTTT. It encodes CASSENGFSPPQHF.

The chain recombines TRBV5-1 with TRBJ1-4, with D hard to call. The CDR3 runs 16 residues. Germline-derived CDR1 and CDR2 are SGHRS and YFSETQ. Trimming took off 4 bases at V and 5 bases at J, with 18 bases between the two ends. CDR3 region: CASSLSSGIGNEKLFF. For the CDR3, the DNA is TGCGCCAGCAGCCTCTCAAGCGGGATCGGGAATGAAAAACTGTTTTTT.

This clone was detected only once. The V call is TRBV3-1 (or the pseudogene TRBV3-2), the J call TRBJ2-1; TRBD1 agrees at 8 bases. The V gene end was trimmed by 4 bases and the J gene end by 1 base; junction bases not matched to a gene: 3. This CDR3 has 15 amino acids. Germline CDR1 and CDR2: LGHDT and YNNKEL (reference sequence). The CDR3, as DNA: TGTGCCAGCAGCCGACGGGACAGGTCCTACAATGAGCAGTTCTTC. It encodes CASSRRDRSYNEQFF.

The chain joins TRBV5-5 to TRBJ1-6; TRBD1 matches at 8 bases. The CDR3 length is 20 residues. CDR1 and CDR2 from the germline V gene are SGHKS and YYEKEE (reference sequence). Germline trimming cut 1 base from V and 0 bases from J; bases unmatched to any gene: 12. CDR3 nucleotide sequence: TGTGCCAGCAGCTTGCCCGGACAGGGCCCATCAAGCTCCTATAATTCACCCCTCCACTTT. As protein: CASSLPGQGPSSSYNSPLHF.

This clone has a handful of counts. The chain recombines TRBV11-3 with TRBJ2-5; 7 bases line up with TRBD1. The germline V gene has CDR1 SGHNT and CDR2 YENEEA. After removal of 4 bases from V and 2 bases from J, the junction contained 4 bases not matched to a gene. The CDR3 has 14 residues. CDR3 in amino acids: CASSSDREQETQYF. In DNA form, the CDR3 reads TGTGCCAGCAGCTCCGACAGGGAACAAGAGACCCAGTACTTC. Full variable domain (rest looked up from reference TRBV11-3 and TRBJ2-5): EAGVVQSPRYKIIEKKQPVAFWCNPISGHNTLYWYLQNLGQGPELLIRYENEEAVDDSQLPKDRFSAERLKGVDSTLKIQPAELGDSAVYLCASSSDREQETQYFGPGTRLLVL.

This chain joins TRBV28 and TRBJ1-2; no reliable D call. The CDR3 covers 14 residues. V gave up 3 bases and J gave up 0 bases, with 8 bases separating them. The germline CDR1 and CDR2 sequences are MDHEN and SYDVKM. The CDR3 region is CASSLYQANYGYTF. The CDR3 DNA follows: TGTGCCAGCAGTTTGTACCAGGCTAACTATGGCTACACCTTC.

The CDR3 bases are TGTGCCAGCGGACTTAGGAACATGAACACTGAAGCTTTCTTT. Translation: CASGLRNMNTEAFF. This sequence joins TRBV13 and TRBJ1-1; D not resolved. The length of the CDR3 is 14 residues. V gave up 8 bases and J gave up 0 bases, with 13 bases separating them. Germline V gene data show CDR1 as PRHDT and CDR2 as FYEKMQ (reference sequence).

The chain is built from TRBV7-9 and TRBJ1-1; 8 nucleotides match TRBD1. Trimming removed 4 bases from V and 4 bases from J; junction bases left unmatched: 17. Germline values: CDR1 SEHNR, CDR2 FQNEAQ (reference sequence). This CDR3 has 18 residues. The CDR3 coding sequence is TGTGCCAGCAGCTCAAGGACAGGGTTGAGGCACGGAGGCACTGAAGCTTTCTTT. Its protein is CASSSRTGLRHGGTEAFF.

The chain employs TRBV7-9 and TRBJ2-7; the match to TRBD1 covers 7 bases. The V and J ends lost 4 bases and 1 base, in that order; junction bases with no gene match: 7. The V gene's germline CDR1 is SEHNR and CDR2 FQNEAQ (reference sequence). The CDR3 runs 15 residues. CDR3 in DNA: TGTGCCAGCAGCTATACCGGGACAGCGTCCTACGAGCAGTACTTC. As protein: CASSYTGTASYEQYF. Based on the CDR3 plus reference TRBV7-9 and TRBJ2-7, the full variable domain is DTGVSQNPRHKITKRGQNVTFRCDPISEHNRLYWYRQTLGQGPEFLTYFQNEAQLEKSRLLSDRFSAERPKGSFSTLEIQRTEQGDSAMYLCASSYTGTASYEQYFGPGTRLTVT.

The rearrangement joins TRBV19 to TRBJ1-2; a weak D match, TRBD1 (5 bases). CDR1 and CDR2 (germline): LNHDA, SQIVND (reference sequence). V was pared by 3 bases and J by 0 bases, with 11 bases between. The CDR3 loop spans 15 amino acids. Here the CDR3 reads CASSMRKGSNYGYTF. CDR3 DNA sequence: TGTGCCAGTAGTATGAGAAAGGGGTCTAACTATGGCTACACCTTC.

The chain has TRBV3-1 (or the pseudogene TRBV3-2) and TRBJ2-1, with D perhaps matching TRBD2 (7 bases). Germline V CDR1 and CDR2: LGHDT, YNNKEL (reference sequence). Trimming removed 5 bases at V and 8 bases at J, with 16 bases between. The CDR3 spans 14 residues. The CDR3 coding sequence is TGTGCCAGCAGCTCCCTTAGGGGGGGCGATGAGCAGTTCTTC. It specifies CASSSLRGGDEQFF.

The chain is built from TRBV5-1 and TRBJ2-2; D is possibly TRBD2 (6 bases). The V gene lost 0 bases and the J gene lost 4 bases, with 13 bases spanning the gap. This CDR3 has 16 residues. From germline, CDR1 is SGHRS and CDR2 YFSETQ. The CDR3 sequence: CASSLVSGVGTGELFF. Here the CDR3 DNA reads TGCGCCAGCAGCTTGGTGTCGGGGGTCGGCACCGGGGAGCTGTTTTTT.

The chain employs TRBV7-8 and TRBJ1-3; 8 nucleotides match TRBD1. V dropped 5 bases and J dropped 2; count of bases not matched to a gene: 2. Germline loops: CDR1 SGHVS, CDR2 FQNEAQ. The CDR3 consists of 14 residues. The DNA for the CDR3 is TGTGCCAGCAGCCCGGGACAGGCTGGAAACACCATATATTTT. As protein: CASSPGQAGNTIYF.

The V call is TRBV6-1, the J call TRBJ2-3; tentatively, D is TRBD2 (7 bases). Trimming took 2 bases from V and 3 from J, leaving 15 bases between them. The CDR3 is 16 amino acids. CDR1 is MNHNS and CDR2 is SASEGT in the germline V gene. The CDR3 DNA follows: TGTGCCAGCAGTGAAATCCCGGGGGGCAATACAGATACGCAGTATTTT. This translates into CASSEIPGGNTDTQYF.